This T cell receptor beta chain was recorded in a study of T cells in women clearing cervical HPV infection. On the study more broadly: Controls' single incident HPV16 infection cleared within 12 months without precancer. Case blood was drawn when the lesion was first found; control blood after infection became undetectable.

Study-level points and caveats: TRBV6-7 abundance was lower in cases than controls (0.11% versus 0.16%). CIN3+ cases had significantly higher TCR richness than controls; evenness did not differ.

Note on this clone: Its target is not known. The read stops 3 residues short of the end of the CDR3; the missing end is completed from the germline J gene.

Produced via immunoSEQ multiplex PCR; TCRdb's table is partial and in-frame only. The sample data list roughly 28,000 clones. In germline, CDR1 is SGHDT, CDR2 YYEEEE. Deletions cut 3 bases from V and 7 bases from J, with 14 bases between. This CDR3 has 14 amino acids. This sequence was found in a woman aged 18-70 years with a cervical HPV16 infection that either progressed to CIN3+ or cleared (not recorded which). The sequencing sample was made of blood buffy coat. The J gene is TRBJ2-1, the V gene TRBV5-6; D unresolved. CDR3 loop: CASSSTWVRNEQFF. The part of the CDR3 DNA that was read is TGTGCCAGCAGCTCGACATGGGTTAGGAATGAG.